These 22 T cell receptor beta chains originate from one sample sequenced in a study of T cell responses to AZD1222 COVID-19 vaccine. Clones were sequenced by immunoSEQ multiplex PCR, and TCRdb holds only the in-frame ones, with some missing. The table shows roughly 79,000 clones, with under 95% occurring only once. This specimen was peripheral blood, taken on day 0 of MenACWY control vaccination. The receptors here all came from an adult in good health.

This chain uses TRBV4-3 with TRBJ1-1; 10 nucleotides line up with TRBD1. The CDR3 has 15 residues. CDR1 is LGHNA, CDR2 YSLEER, per germline. Losses at the gene ends were 4 bases for V and 0 bases for J; bases not matched to a gene: 2. The CDR3 region is CASSRTGGLNTEAFF. The CDR3 DNA is TGCGCCAGCAGCCGGACAGGGGGATTGAACACTGAAGCTTTCTTT.

Here the CDR3 reads CASSLGEKLFF. The DNA for the CDR3 is TGTGCCAGCAGTCTGGGGGAAAAACTGTTTTTT. The chain is built from TRBV12-3 or TRBV12-4 and TRBJ1-4; D is undetermined. Between the trimmed V and J ends, which lost 5 bases and 8 bases, there was a span of 6 bases. The CDR3 loop spans 11 amino acids.

The genes are TRBV6-5 and TRBJ2-7; a possible D gene is TRBD2 (5 bases). Trimming removed 2 bases at V and 2 bases at J, with 10 bases between. CDR1 MNHEY and CDR2 SVGAGI come from the germline V gene. The CDR3 totals 14 residues. The CDR3 DNA is TGTGCCAGCAGTTACGAGAGGGCTGCCTACGAGCAGTACTTC. This codes for CASSYERAAYEQYF.

J is TRBJ1-2 and V is TRBV21-1; the D call TRBD1 from the table was never checked on the DNA. TRBV21-1 is given as a pseudogene. The CDR3 has 17 residues. In DNA, the CDR3 is TGTGCCAGCAGCTCCCACCATAAAGAAGGGACAGGAAAAGGCTACACCTTC. It specifies CASSSHHKEGTGKGYTF.

This clone appeared once. The chain carries TRBV7-3 and TRBJ2-3; D is undetermined. Deletions cut 2 bases from V and 0 bases from J, with 9 bases between. Germline V gene sequence: CDR1 SGHTA, CDR2 FQGTGA. The CDR3 is made up of 15 amino acids. CDR3 bases: TGTGCCAGCAGCTTAGATTGGTCAAGCACAGATACGCAGTATTTT. Translated: CASSLDWSSTDTQYF. Full variable domain (missing parts from reference TRBV7-3 and TRBJ2-3): GAGVSQTPSNKVTEKGKYVELRCDPISGHTALYWYRQSLGQGPEFLIYFQGTGAADDSGLPNDRFFAVRPEGSVSTLKIQRTERGDSAVYLCASSLDWSSTDTQYFGPGTRLTVL.

The gene calls are TRBV18 and TRBJ2-7, with 8 bases aligning to TRBD2. The trim removed 4 bases at V and 0 bases at J, leaving 14 bases unmatched. The CDR3 contains 18 residues. CDR1 and CDR2 (germline): KGHSH, LQKENI. The DNA for the CDR3 is TGTGCCAGCTCACTAGCCGGGACTAGACCCCTCCCCTCCTACGAGCAGTACTTC. Residues: CASSLAGTRPLPSYEQYF.

This sequence joins TRBV6-2 or TRBV6-3 and TRBJ2-7, with a weak D call TRBD2 (6 bases). V lost 4 bases to trimming and J lost 6 bases, with 22 bases between them. The CDR3 spans 16 residues. Germline V CDR1 and CDR2: MNHEY, SVGEGT. The CDR3 here is CASSWTSGTLQFEQYF. The CDR3 DNA is TGTGCCAGCAGTTGGACCTCAGGGACTCTACAGTTCGAGCAGTACTTC.

The chain joins TRBV30 to TRBJ1-3; D may be TRBD1 (6 bases). V dropped 0 bases and J dropped 2 bases, with 17 bases sitting between them. The CDR3 consists of 17 residues. Looked up from germline, CDR1 is GTSNPN and CDR2 is SVGIG (reference sequence). The CDR3 loop reads CAWSVRMAGATGNTIYF. DNA for the CDR3: TGTGCCTGGAGTGTAAGAATGGCAGGGGCTACTGGAAACACCATATATTTT.

In regard to this clone: This sample includes further DNA sequences coding for the same CDR3. The gene calls are TRBV6-2 or TRBV6-3 and TRBJ2-4, with D uncertain. This CDR3 region has 15 residues. Trimming took 3 bases from V and 0 from J, leaving 9 bases between them. The V gene's germline CDR1 is MNHEY and CDR2 SVGEGT. CDR3 nucleotides: TGTGCCAGCAGTTATGACGGTTTAGCCAAAAACATTCAGTACTTC. It translates to CASSYDGLAKNIQYF.

The CDR3 is CASSIVGTGNEKLFF. The CDR3 DNA reads TGTGCCAGTAGTATAGTCGGGACAGGGAATGAAAAACTGTTTTTT. The chain carries TRBV19 and TRBJ1-4; 9 bases line up with TRBD1. Germline CDR1 reads LNHDA; CDR2 reads SQIVND (reference sequence). CDR3 size: 15 residues. V shed 1 base, J shed 5 bases, and the junction held 2 bases outside the gene matches.

The chain links TRBV12-5 to TRBJ1-1, with TRBD1 identical over 11 bases. There are 15 residues in the CDR3. The V gene's germline CDR1 is LGHNT and CDR2 FRNRAP. V was pared by 7 bases and J by 0 bases, with 4 bases of the junction left unmatched. CDR3 amino acids: CASAGQGALNTEAFF. The CDR3, as DNA: TGTGCTAGTGCCGGACAGGGGGCCCTGAACACTGAAGCTTTCTTT.

The chain carries TRBV27 and TRBJ2-3; no clear D gene. Trimming took off 8 bases at V and 4 bases at J, with 13 bases between the two ends. The germline gives CDR1 MNHEY, CDR2 SMNVEV (reference sequence). This CDR3 is built from 13 residues. The CDR3 protein is CASSLTRSDTQYF. The CDR3 coding sequence is TGTGCCAGCTCGCTTACCCGATCAGATACGCAGTATTTT.

The rearrangement joins TRBV10-1 to TRBJ2-1, with TRBD2 matching 8 bases. Per germline, CDR1 WNHNN and CDR2 SYGVQD (reference sequence). V lost 4 bases to trimming and J lost 6 bases; unmatched junction nucleotides: 8. This CDR3 has 15 residues. The CDR3 sequence: CASSGNGRARNEQFF. The CDR3 DNA follows: TGCGCCAGCAGTGGGAACGGGAGGGCCCGCAATGAGCAGTTCTTC.

This sequence joins TRBV12-3 or TRBV12-4 and TRBJ1-5, with a possible D match to TRBD1 (6 bases). Trimming left V 6 bases short and J 3 bases short, with 9 bases between. There are 13 residues in the CDR3. For the CDR3, the DNA is TGTGCCAGCAGCGGGACACTCAATCAGCCCCAGCATTTT. Translated, it gives CASSGTLNQPQHF.

The rearrangement joins TRBV3-1 (or the pseudogene TRBV3-2) to TRBJ1-4; 11 bases align to TRBD1. The germline gives CDR1 LGHDT, CDR2 YNNKEL (reference sequence). CDR3 length equals 15 residues. With V trimmed by 4 bases and J by 8 bases, 6 bases remained unmatched. The CDR3 sequence: CASSPGTGGREKLFF. CDR3 nucleotide sequence: TGTGCCAGCAGCCCAGGGACAGGGGGAAGGGAAAAACTGTTTTTT.

The genes are TRBV6-2 or TRBV6-3 and TRBJ2-7; 13 bases are shared with TRBD2. The CDR3 runs 18 residues. V gave up 3 bases and J gave up 2 bases; unmatched junction bases: 10. CDR1 MNHEY and CDR2 SVGEGT come from the germline V gene. The CDR3 DNA is TGTGCCAGCAGTTATTCTGAGACTAGCGGGAGGACTCCCTACGAGCAGTACTTC. Encoded protein: CASSYSETSGRTPYEQYF.

V is TRBV5-4 and J is TRBJ1-6; D may be TRBD1 (5 bases). The CDR3 totals 13 residues. Looked up from germline, CDR1 is SGHNT and CDR2 is YYREEE (reference sequence). V dropped 6 bases and J dropped 8 bases, with 12 bases sitting between them. In nucleotides, the CDR3 is TGTGCCAGCACCATTGGGGGGGATTCACCCCTCCACTTT. It codes for CASTIGGDSPLHF.

The chain recombines TRBV5-1 with TRBJ2-3; no definite D call. The CDR3 totals 15 residues. Germline CDR1 is SGHRS and CDR2 is YFSETQ. The V and J ends lost 3 bases and 1 base respectively, with 12 bases between them. The CDR3 spells CASSSRTVGTDTQYF. DNA for the CDR3: TGCGCCAGCAGCTCGAGGACCGTTGGCACAGATACGCAGTATTTT.

The rearrangement links TRBV27 to TRBJ2-7; 12 nucleotides align to TRBD1. The V and J ends lost 5 bases and 6 bases, in that order; junction bases with no gene match: 8. The germline V gene encodes CDR1 MNHEY and CDR2 SMNVEV (reference sequence). The CDR3 contains 15 residues. The CDR3 spells CASSARDRGLFEQYF. The CDR3 bases are TGTGCCAGCAGTGCCCGGGACAGGGGGCTATTCGAGCAGTACTTC.

This rearrangement joins TRBV20-1 to TRBJ1-6; D remains unclear. CDR1 and CDR2 from the germline V gene are DFQATT and SNEGSKA (reference sequence). Between the trimmed V and J ends, which lost 3 bases and 8 bases, there was a span of 14 bases. The CDR3 runs 14 residues. CDR3 nucleotide sequence: TGCAGTGCTAGTGCGGGGTGGTCCGATTCACCCCTCCACTTT. It is translated as CSASAGWSDSPLHF.

The chain is built from TRBV28 and TRBJ1-6; D perhaps matches TRBD1 (5 bases). The CDR3 totals 16 residues. Trimming took 6 bases from V and 7 from J, leaving 19 bases between them. Germline V gene sequence: CDR1 MDHEN, CDR2 SYDVKM. The CDR3 reads CASRQGGVSPNSPLHF. The CDR3 DNA sequence: TGTGCCAGCAGGCAGGGAGGCGTCTCCCCAAATTCACCCCTCCACTTT.

CDR3 bases: TGTGCCAGCAGTAGCCGGGCCCCAGATCAGCCCCAGCATTTT. It encodes CASSSRAPDQPQHF. The chain couples TRBV6-5 to TRBJ1-5, with unresolved D. Trimming shortened V by 5 bases and J by 5 bases, and 13 bases separated the two germline ends. Germline V gene data show CDR1 as MNHEY and CDR2 as SVGAGI. The CDR3 is 14 amino acids.